The 2 T cell receptor beta chains below come from one sample, sequenced in a study of blood T cell repertoires in COVID-19. Repertoires were generated with immunoSEQ multiplex PCR, while TCRdb's copy carries only in-frame clones and drops some. The sample has under 200,000 clones, about nine tenths seen once. Sequencing input: peripheral blood. These receptors were obtained from a man aged 55 to 69 with acute or convalescent COVID-19.

This clone was recorded a few times. The chain recombines TRBV6-1 with TRBJ1-2, with D unresolved. The germline V gene encodes CDR1 MNHNS and CDR2 SASEGT. V was trimmed by 3 bases and J by 4 bases, leaving 12 bases between them. This CDR3 has 14 amino acids. Here the CDR3 DNA reads TGTGCCAGCAGTGATCTGGGTGGCGGCTATGGCTACACCTTC. Translated: CASSDLGGGYGYTF.

V is TRBV7-2 and J is TRBJ2-7, with 7 bases aligning to TRBD1. V trimming: 5 bases; J trimming: 2 bases; junction bases outside the gene matches: 9. This CDR3 has 15 residues. Germline CDR1 reads SGHTA; CDR2 reads FQGNSA. The CDR3 DNA is TGTGCCAGCAGCCCCTCCAGTCAGGGGGCCTACGAGCAGTACTTC. Translated, it gives CASSPSSQGAYEQYF. Together with reference TRBV7-2 and TRBJ2-7, the CDR3 gives the full variable domain: GAGVSQSPSNKVTEKGKDVELRCDPISGHTALYWYRQSLGQGLEFLIYFQGNSAPDKSGLPSDRFSAERTGGSVSTLTIQRTQQEDSAVYLCASSPSSQGAYEQYFGPGTRLTVT.